This entry lists 25 T cell receptor beta chains sequenced from one sample in a study of Tregs in tolerant kidney transplant recipients. Method: immunoSEQ multiplex PCR; TCRdb's copy keeps in-frame clones and lacks some. This table holds about 83,000 clones, 95% to 98% found once. Sequenced material: CD4+ T cells from blood, taken before the transplant. The receptors shown here come from a human donor who received a combined kidney and bone marrow transplant.

The chain joins TRBV21-1 to TRBJ2-3; the table's D call TRBD2 went unverified against the DNA. TRBV21-1 constitutes a pseudogene. This CDR3 is built from 18 residues. The CDR3 sequence: CASSKATVGGTTSGGRYF. CDR3 DNA: TGTGCCAGCAGCAAGGCAACAGTGGGGGGCACGACTAGCGGGGGGCGGTATTTT.

V and J are TRBV15 and TRBJ2-3; TRBD2 matches 12 bases. Unmatched junction bases numbered 10, after V lost 2 bases and J lost 1 base. The CDR3 has 19 residues. CDR1 and CDR2 (germline): LNHNV, YYDKDF (reference sequence). CDR3 nucleotide sequence: TGTGCCACCAGCAGACCTAGACTAGCGGGGGTAAGAGGCACAGATACGCAGTATTTT. This encodes CATSRPRLAGVRGTDTQYF. The whole variable domain, filled in from reference TRBV15 and TRBJ2-3, reads DAMVIQNPRYQVTQFGKPVTLSCSQTLNHNVMYWYQQKSSQAPKLLFHYYDKDFNNEADTPDNFQSRRPNTSFCFLDIRSPGLGDTAMYLCATSRPRLAGVRGTDTQYFGPGTRLTVL.

The rearrangement links TRBV4-2 to TRBJ2-7; no clear D. This CDR3 comprises 14 residues. Trimming stripped 0 bases from V and 3 bases from J, with 9 bases between. Germline V gene lookup returns CDR1 LGHNA and CDR2 YNFKEQ. CDR3 in amino acids: CASSQDERSYEQYF. The CDR3 nucleotides read TGTGCCAGCAGCCAAGATGAGAGGAGCTACGAGCAGTACTTC.

In nucleotides, the CDR3 is TGTGCCAGCAGCTTTGGGACAGGGGGGGATCAGCCCCAGCATTTT. Amino acids: CASSFGTGGDQPQHF. J is TRBJ1-5 and V is TRBV27; 11 positions match TRBD1. Germline trimming cut 6 bases from V and 5 bases from J; bases unmatched to any gene: 6. The CDR3 is 15 amino acids. Germline V gene data show CDR1 as MNHEY and CDR2 as SMNVEV (reference sequence).

The chain employs TRBV19 and TRBJ2-1; 7 bases line up with TRBD2. Germline lookup yields CDR1 LNHDA and CDR2 SQIVND (reference sequence). The CDR3 spans 15 residues. V gave up 5 bases and J gave up 6 bases; unmatched junction bases: 10. The CDR3: CASSFLGEGFNEQFF. CDR3 nucleotides: TGTGCCAGTAGTTTCCTAGGGGAGGGGTTCAATGAGCAGTTCTTC.

The chain combines TRBV7-9 with TRBJ1-1; 10 nucleotides match TRBD1. Germline values: CDR1 SEHNR, CDR2 FQNEAQ (reference sequence). The CDR3 covers 13 residues. With 3 bases clipped from V and 10 bases from J, the junction kept 5 bases outside the gene matches. This CDR3 reads CASSLDRGVGAFF. Written as DNA, the CDR3 is TGTGCCAGCAGCTTGGACAGGGGGGTGGGAGCTTTCTTT.

The chain uses TRBV28 and TRBJ2-5; D remains unclear. Germline V gene lookup returns CDR1 MDHEN and CDR2 SYDVKM. Trimming took 5 bases from V and 5 from J, leaving 6 bases between them. This CDR3 contains 11 residues. CDR3 nucleotide sequence: TGTGCCAGCAGTCTACGGGAGACCCAGTACTTC. Translation: CASSLRETQYF.

The chain is built from TRBV5-1 and TRBJ2-7, with TRBD1 as a possible D gene (6 bases). Germline V CDR1 and CDR2: SGHRS, YFSETQ. There are 21 residues in the CDR3. V dropped 1 base and J dropped 2 bases, with 31 bases sitting between them. This CDR3 reads CASSLSLARQVRGPRPYEQYF. DNA of the CDR3: TGCGCCAGCAGCTTGTCTTTGGCTCGACAGGTCCGTGGGCCCCGTCCCTACGAGCAGTACTTC.

The chain combines TRBV4-1 with TRBJ2-3, with D possibly TRBD1 on 6 matching bases. The CDR3 is made up of 14 amino acids. The germline V gene encodes CDR1 MGHRA and CDR2 YSYEKL. Deletions cut 3 bases from V and 6 bases from J, with 13 bases between. The CDR3 sequence: CASSQSQGVDTQYF. In nucleotides, the CDR3 is TGCGCCAGCAGCCAGTCACAGGGTGTGGATACGCAGTATTTT.

This clone occurred once. This rearrangement joins TRBV19 to TRBJ2-6, with D perhaps TRBD2 (5 bases). V shed 3 bases and J shed 0 bases, with 9 bases lying between them. There are 16 residues in the CDR3. CDR1 is LNHDA and CDR2 is SQIVND in the germline V gene (reference sequence). The CDR3 coding sequence is TGTGCCAGTAGTATTGGGAGATTCTCTGGGGCCAACGTCCTGACTTTC. This gives the protein CASSIGRFSGANVLTF.

This chain links TRBV9 with TRBJ2-1; maybe TRBD1 (6 bases). Trimming left V 3 bases short and J 2 bases short, with 18 bases between. This CDR3 has 17 residues. Germline CDR1 reads SGDLS; CDR2 reads YYNGEE. The CDR3 sequence is CASSAPRGGKAYNEQFF. The CDR3 DNA reads as TGTGCCAGCAGCGCCCCGAGAGGGGGAAAGGCCTACAATGAGCAGTTCTTC.

The chain uses TRBV19 and TRBJ1-5; 7 bases fit TRBD1. This CDR3 spans 17 amino acids. Germline CDR1 is LNHDA and CDR2 is SQIVND (reference sequence). The V and J ends lost 3 bases and 2 bases, in that order; junction bases with no gene match: 10. CDR3 sequence: CASSMRGLWGGNQPQHF. CDR3 sequence (DNA): TGTGCCAGTAGTATGAGGGGGCTTTGGGGTGGCAATCAGCCCCAGCATTTT. Together with reference TRBV19 and TRBJ1-5, the CDR3 gives the full variable domain: DGGITQSPKYLFRKEGQNVTLSCEQNLNHDAMYWYRQDPGQGLRLIYYSQIVNDFQKGDIAEGYSVSREKKESFPLTVTSAQKNPTAFYLCASSMRGLWGGNQPQHFGDGTRLSIL.

The chain has TRBV4-3 and TRBJ2-3; 9 bases fit TRBD2. Germline CDR1 is LGHNA and CDR2 is YSLEER. The CDR3 contains 17 residues. The junction had 7 bases not matched to a gene; V was cut back by 1 base and J by 2 bases. For the CDR3, the DNA is TGCGCCAGCAGCCAAGTTGGTGCGGGAGGGATCACAGATACGCAGTATTTT. Protein sequence: CASSQVGAGGITDTQYF.

The rearrangement joins TRBV6-1 to TRBJ1-5; D is possibly TRBD1 (6 bases). Germline V lookup: CDR1 MNHNS, CDR2 SASEGT. Trimming left V 6 bases short and J 2 bases short, with 11 bases between. There are 14 residues in the CDR3. DNA of the CDR3: TGTGCCAGCAGCCTGGACAGAGGCAATCAGCCCCAGCATTTT. Translating it yields CASSLDRGNQPQHF.

The chain uses TRBV5-1 and TRBJ2-7; a weak D match, TRBD1 (5 bases). The CDR3 length is 12 residues. The ends were cut back, 4 bases at V and 3 bases at J, with 8 bases in the middle. The germline CDR1 and CDR2 sequences are SGHRS and YFSETQ. In DNA, the CDR3 is TGCGCCAGCAGCACGGACAACTACGAGCAGTACTTC. The encoded protein is CASSTDNYEQYF.

V and J are TRBV2 and TRBJ1-1, with unresolved D. V was cut by 8 bases and J by 1 base, with 14 bases left in between. CDR3 length: 14 amino acids. Germline V CDR1 and CDR2: SNHLY, FYNNEI. The DNA of the CDR3 is TGTGCCAGCGTACGACAATTTTCGAACACTGAAGCTTTCTTT. It is translated as CASVRQFSNTEAFF.

The chain is built from TRBV5-4 and TRBJ2-1; 7 nucleotides align to TRBD1. The CDR3 sequence is 13 residues long. Germline CDR1 and CDR2: SGHNT and YYREEE (reference sequence). V gave up 4 bases and J gave up 5 bases; unmatched junction bases: 3. CDR3 nucleotide sequence: TGTGCCAGCAGCGGGGACAGTAACAATGAGCAGTTCTTC. It specifies CASSGDSNNEQFF.

This rearrangement joins TRBV15 to TRBJ2-1, with 7 nucleotides matching TRBD1. Per germline, CDR1 LNHNV and CDR2 YYDKDF (reference sequence). The CDR3 is made up of 15 amino acids. With V trimmed by 3 bases and J by 9 bases, 11 bases remained unmatched. The CDR3 sequence: CATSSGWGQSGEQFF. The CDR3 DNA reads TGTGCCACCAGCAGTGGATGGGGACAGAGCGGTGAGCAGTTCTTC.

The rearrangement joins TRBV5-1 to TRBJ2-7; possible D gene TRBD1, 5 bases. The CDR3 extends over 16 amino acids. The germline V gene has CDR1 SGHRS and CDR2 YFSETQ. Deletions cut 4 bases from V and 1 base from J, with 18 bases between. The CDR3 reads CASSPAWGTVSYEQYF. The DNA for the CDR3 is TGCGCCAGCAGCCCAGCTTGGGGCACGGTATCCTACGAGCAGTACTTC.

The genes are TRBV9 and TRBJ1-1; 7 bases agree with TRBD1. The length of the CDR3 is 15 residues. Trimming removed 0 bases from V and 1 base from J; junction bases left unmatched: 3. The germline CDR1 and CDR2 sequences are SGDLS and YYNGEE. In DNA, the CDR3 is TGTGCCAGCAGCGTAGCGGGACAGACGAACACTGAAGCTTTCTTT. Translating gives CASSVAGQTNTEAFF.

The V gene is TRBV27, the J gene TRBJ1-6; D perhaps matches TRBD1 (6 bases). V was pared by 0 bases and J by 6 bases, with 9 bases between. The CDR3 spans 15 residues. Germline lookup yields CDR1 MNHEY and CDR2 SMNVEV (reference sequence). Here the CDR3 reads CASSLSSGANSPLHF. The DNA of the CDR3 is TGTGCCAGCAGTTTATCCTCAGGGGCTAATTCACCCCTCCACTTT.

V is TRBV5-1 and J is TRBJ2-1; 11 bases line up with TRBD2. The germline CDR1 and CDR2 sequences are SGHRS and YFSETQ. The CDR3 is made up of 14 amino acids. The V segment lost 2 bases and the J segment 6 bases; nucleotides outside the gene matches: 1. CDR3 nucleotides: TGCGCCAGCAGCTTAACTAGCGGGAGCAATGAGCAGTTCTTC. This translates into CASSLTSGSNEQFF.

The rearrangement joins TRBV6-5 to TRBJ1-1; TRBD1 matches at 8 bases. CDR1 is MNHEY, CDR2 SVGAGI, per germline. V lost 5 bases, J lost 0 bases, and 5 bases stayed unmatched. The CDR3 is made up of 15 amino acids. CDR3 DNA sequence: TGTGCCAGCAGTAATCAGGACAGGGTGAACACTGAAGCTTTCTTT. This codes for CASSNQDRVNTEAFF.

The V gene is TRBV5-6, the J gene TRBJ1-3; the D is unclear. CDR3 length equals 15 residues. The V gene lost 2 bases and the J gene lost 0 bases, with 9 bases spanning the gap. Germline CDR1 reads SGHDT; CDR2 reads YYEEEE. CDR3: CASSFGRASGNTIYF. As DNA, the CDR3 is TGTGCCAGCAGCTTTGGGAGGGCCTCTGGAAACACCATATATTTT.

CDR3 in DNA: TGTGCCAGCCTAACTAGTATCGCGGGAGGCTACGAGCAGTACTTC. Translation gives CASLTSIAGGYEQYF. The rearrangement links TRBV6-1 to TRBJ2-7; TRBD2 aligns across 8 bases. V lost 8 bases, J lost 3 bases, and 12 bases stayed unmatched. The CDR3 is 15 residues long. In germline, CDR1 is MNHNS, CDR2 SASEGT.